This TCR beta chain was recorded in a study of response to subunit inactivated influenza vaccine. One entry per CDR3 protein, called by TCRdb with MiXCR from the RT-PCR reads. The sample carries roughly 700,000 distinct CDR3 sequences, 14% recorded once. Findings of the study overall: Seasonal influenza vaccination, on each occasion, was suggested by the authors to recruit few new T cells.

This clonotype turned up a few times. Its antigen is unknown. CDR1 GTSNPN and CDR2 SVGIG come from the germline V gene (reference sequence). The CDR3 contains 14 residues. Trimming took off 3 bases at V and 2 bases at J, with 11 bases between the two ends. The source material was PBMCs from blood, sampled approximately 15 days before vaccination. The chain couples TRBV30 to TRBJ1-5; TRBD1 is a possible D gene (5 bases). The receptor was isolated from a man over 45 who received an inactivated influenza vaccine. CDR3: CAWSRGSGNQPQHF. As DNA, the CDR3 is TGTGCCTGGAGCCGGGGCTCGGGCAATCAGCCCCAGCATTTT.